This T cell receptor beta chain came from a study of cytomegalovirus exposure and HLA in healthy donors. Overall study findings and caveats: As confirmed in vitro, a few CMV-associated chains were specific for CMV antigens.

Notes on this clone: Its antigen is unidentified.

CDR3 size: 14 residues. V lost 9 bases and J lost 7; bases outside the gene matches: 4. Germline V gene data show CDR1 as MNHNS and CDR2 as SASEGT. Clones were sequenced by immunoSEQ multiplex PCR, and TCRdb holds only the in-frame ones, with some missing. The table shows 150,000 to 200,000 clones, with around four fifths occurring only once. This receptor was taken from a man under 40 in good health and CMV-seropositive. The source material was PBMCs. The J gene is TRBJ2-1, the V gene TRBV6-1; 15 bases are shared with TRBD2. CDR3 nucleotide sequence: TGTGCCAGTGGACTAGCGGGGGGGGGAAATGAGCAGTTCTTC. This encodes CASGLAGGGNEQFF.